What follows is one T cell receptor beta chain and its context. Its specificity is unknown. The sample is drawn from a study of T cells in Graves' hyperthyroidism and ophthalmopathy. Study at large: Prior to any treatment, at the point of initial diagnosis, peripheral blood was collected.

The source material, RNA transcripts, was used to amplify TCR beta CDR3 regions. In the first-round RT-PCR of the TCR CDR3, the HTBI primer set was used. A single record per CDR3 protein comes from TCRdb applying MiXCR to the multiplex PCR reads. This sample carries a few hundred thousand distinct CDR3 sequences, about a sixth of them seen once, and the ten largest clones take roughly 50%. The study, taken as a whole, reports: Ophthalmopathy cases were set apart from stable hyperthyroidism by a 13 V-J model.

For Graves' hyperthyroidism to be stable, ophthalmopathy could not progress within 18 months. Diagnoses used clinical symptoms, serum thyroxine and TRAb, thyroid ultrasound and orbital computed tomography. V shed 1 base and J shed 0 bases, with 14 bases lying between them. The CDR3 has 17 amino acids. Germline assignment: CDR1 MDHEN and CDR2 SYDVKM. This TCR was recovered from a woman in her forties or fifties with Graves' hyperthyroidism. Sequenced sample: blood. The rearrangement links TRBV28 to TRBJ2-3; no clear D gene. The CDR3 is CASSLFTVSFSTDTQYF. CDR3 in DNA: TGTGCCAGCAGTTTATTTACCGTCAGCTTCAGCACAGATACGCAGTATTTT.